This note documents a single TCR beta chain sequence. What it binds is not known. The CDR3 extends over 14 amino acids. Germline CDR1 and CDR2: MNHEY and SMNVEV (reference sequence). V trimming: 2 bases; J trimming: 7 bases; junction bases outside the gene matches: 7. The data were taken from a study of cytomegalovirus exposure and HLA in healthy donors. The study, taken as a whole, reports: A few CMV-associated chains were confirmed in vitro to be specific for CMV antigens. It was about 150 TCR beta chains that were listed as cytomegalovirus-associated.

Sequenced by immunoSEQ multiplex PCR; TCRdb stores in-frame clones only, minus some. The table includes over 200,000 clones, 80% to 90% detected once. The sequence was collected from a woman aged 18-29 years in good health and CMV-seronegative. The material sequenced was PBMCs. The chain recombines TRBV27 with TRBJ2-7, with 8 bases aligning to TRBD1. The DNA for the CDR3 is TGTGCCAGCAGTTTAAGGCAGGGGGCTTGGGAGCAGTACTTC. This codes for CASSLRQGAWEQYF.